These 30 T cell receptor beta chains came from one sample sequenced in a study of OX40 agonist ivuxolimab in advanced cancers. The table came from immunoSEQ multiplex PCR; TCRdb's copy has only in-frame clones and leaves some out. The sample records 50,000 to 80,000 clones, roughly 86% being singletons. Material: CD4+ or CD8+ T cells sorted from blood, obtained in a trial of the OX40 agonist ivuxolimab. Receptor source: an adult with an advanced solid tumor such as melanoma, head and neck, liver or kidney cancer.

The chain combines TRBV7-2 with TRBJ1-1, with unresolved D. The V end was cut by 1 base, the J end by 7 bases, with 13 bases between. The CDR3 is 14 residues long. The germline V gene has CDR1 SGHTA and CDR2 FQGNSA. This CDR3 is CASSLVMVKGEAFF. The CDR3 DNA sequence: TGTGCCAGCAGCTTAGTGATGGTGAAAGGTGAAGCTTTCTTT.

V is TRBV4-1 and J is TRBJ2-5; D is unclear. The DNA end is a closer match to TRBJ2-7, so the J assignment may be wrong. CDR3 length: 14 residues. The germline CDR1 and CDR2 sequences are MGHRA and YSYEKL. CDR3 amino acids: CASSQEYGTYEQYF. The CDR3 bases are TGCGCCAGCAGCCAAGAATACGGAACGTACGAGCAGTACTTC.

The chain is built from TRBV6-5 and TRBJ1-1, with D unresolved. Trimming pared 2 bases from V and 1 base from J, leaving 11 bases between. CDR1 MNHEY and CDR2 SVGAGI come from the germline V gene. This CDR3 spans 15 amino acids. Written as DNA, the CDR3 is TGTGCCAGCAGTTACCTGTTGGGGTCGAACACTGAAGCTTTCTTT. It yields the protein CASSYLLGSNTEAFF.

Here the CDR3 DNA reads TGTGCCAGCAGCCCCTCCAGGACAGGGGGCGGGGGCTACGAGCAGTACTTC. Translated: CASSPSRTGGGGYEQYF. The chain carries TRBV7-2 and TRBJ2-7, with TRBD1 matching 11 bases. The CDR3 has 17 amino acids. Per the germline V gene, CDR1 is SGHTA and CDR2 is FQGNSA. The J segment lost 3 bases and the V segment lost 5 bases, leaving 12 bases of the junction unmatched.

The chain uses TRBV7-2 and TRBJ2-7, with D possibly matching TRBD2 (5 bases). With 1 base removed from V and 2 bases from J, the gap between germline ends came to 15 bases. CDR1 is SGHTA and CDR2 is FQGNSA in the germline V gene. The length of the CDR3 is 16 residues. CDR3 sequence reads: CASSLDSGSQTYEQYF. The CDR3 DNA is TGTGCCAGCAGCTTAGATTCGGGGTCGCAAACCTACGAGCAGTACTTC.

The chain employs TRBV6-6 and TRBJ2-3; TRBD2 aligns across 14 bases. V shed 7 bases and J 4 bases; nucleotides not matched to a gene: 7. Per germline, CDR1 MNHNY and CDR2 SVGAGI (reference sequence). The CDR3 covers 16 residues. The CDR3 loop reads CASTRLAGGPSDTQYF. The CDR3 nucleotides read TGTGCCAGCACCAGACTAGCGGGAGGGCCGTCAGATACGCAGTATTTT.

This clone was detected a few times. The gene calls are TRBV4-3 and TRBJ1-6; no reliable D call. The V gene's germline CDR1 is LGHNA and CDR2 YSLEER. The CDR3 has 15 amino acids. Trimming took 1 base from V and 10 from J, leaving 14 bases between them. The CDR3 protein is CASSQVRETGSPLHF. DNA of the CDR3: TGCGCCAGCAGCCAAGTCCGGGAGACGGGGTCACCCCTCCACTTT.

The chain combines TRBV18 with TRBJ1-6; D remains ambiguous. Germline assignment: CDR1 KGHSH and CDR2 LQKENI. Trimming stripped 4 bases from V and 9 bases from J, with 16 bases between. The CDR3 is 15 amino acids. Here the CDR3 DNA reads TGTGCCAGCTCACGGGAGGGATTGGCGAGTTCACCCCTCCACTTT. Translated, it gives CASSREGLASSPLHF.

The gene calls are TRBV9 and TRBJ1-3; tentatively, D is TRBD1 (5 bases). V was clipped by 0 bases and J by 4 bases, with 14 bases between them. The CDR3 covers 16 residues. Germline V gene lookup returns CDR1 SGDLS and CDR2 YYNGEE. The CDR3 is CASSVVPQGPGNTIYF. DNA of the CDR3: TGTGCCAGCAGCGTAGTTCCCCAGGGTCCAGGAAACACCATATATTTT.

The chain recombines TRBV6-4 with TRBJ2-2; no definite D call. This CDR3 has 14 residues. Germline-derived CDR1 and CDR2 are MRHNA and SNTAGT. Trimming cost V 7 bases and J 2 bases, with 11 bases left between them. The CDR3 sequence is CASKEYGNTGELFF. In nucleotides, the CDR3 is TGTGCCAGCAAGGAGTACGGAAACACCGGGGAGCTGTTTTTT.

This chain links TRBV14 with TRBJ1-2; D is possibly TRBD1 (5 bases). Germline CDR1 and CDR2: SGHDN and FVKESK. This CDR3 has 15 amino acids. V gave up 4 bases and J gave up 4 bases, with 16 bases separating them. The CDR3 sequence: CASSPLGVRGYGYTF. The CDR3, as DNA: TGTGCCAGCAGCCCCCTAGGGGTGAGGGGCTATGGCTACACCTTC.

This clone appeared a single time. This chain joins TRBV7-9 and TRBJ2-1; D could derive from TRBD1 or TRBD2 (5 bases each). This CDR3 is 16 amino acids long. Germline CDR1 is SEHNR and CDR2 is FQNEAQ (reference sequence). V was trimmed by 6 bases and J by 9 bases, leaving 24 bases between them. CDR3 sequence: CASSPGSRAPQSEQFF. CDR3 bases: TGTGCCAGCAGTCCAGGGTCGCGGGCCCCACAGAGTGAGCAGTTCTTC.

The chain combines TRBV7-2 with TRBJ2-1, with 7 bases lining up with TRBD1. The CDR3 runs to 14 residues. Germline V gene lookup returns CDR1 SGHTA and CDR2 FQGNSA. The V segment lost 4 bases and the J segment 5 bases; nucleotides outside the gene matches: 5. CDR3 coding DNA: TGTGCCAGCAGCTGGGGACAGTGGAACAATGAGCAGTTCTTC. This codes for CASSWGQWNNEQFF.

This chain uses TRBV29-1 with TRBJ1-2; 8 nucleotides line up with TRBD1. CDR3 size: 16 residues. V shed 7 bases, J shed 5 bases, and the junction held 18 bases outside the gene matches. Germline lookup yields CDR1 SQVTM and CDR2 ANQGSEA. The CDR3 DNA follows: TGCAGCGCCCCCTCACGGCAGGGGGCATTTTGGTATGGCTACACCTTC. Its protein product is CSAPSRQGAFWYGYTF. Combining the CDR3 with reference TRBV29-1 and TRBJ1-2 gives the whole variable domain SAVISQKPSRDICQRGTSLTIQCQVDSQVTMMFWYRQQPGQSLTLIATANQGSEATYESGFVIDKFPISRPNLTFSTLTVSNMSPEDSSIYLCSAPSRQGAFWYGYTFGSGTRLTVV.

The rearrangement joins TRBV7-8 to TRBJ1-2; D may be TRBD1 (5 bases). The CDR3 runs 11 residues. V lost 5 bases and J 10 bases, leaving 11 bases between the germline ends. Germline CDR1 is SGHVS and CDR2 is FQNEAQ. CDR3: CASSIRDVYTF. The CDR3 bases are TGTGCCAGCAGCATACGGGACGTCTACACCTTC.

V and J are TRBV5-6 and TRBJ1-1, with D possibly being TRBD1 (5 bases). V shed 5 bases and J shed 1 base, with 12 bases lying between them. Germline-derived CDR1 and CDR2 are SGHDT and YYEEEE. This CDR3 has 14 residues. Here the CDR3 reads CASRAGTGNTEAFF. The CDR3 nucleotides are TGTGCCAGCAGAGCGGGGACGGGGAACACTGAAGCTTTCTTT.

This rearrangement joins TRBV18 to TRBJ1-1; possible D gene TRBD1, 6 bases. This CDR3 has 15 residues. The germline V gene has CDR1 KGHSH and CDR2 LQKENI. V lost 0 bases, J lost 4 bases, and 12 bases lay in between. The CDR3: CASSPPNRERTEAFF. DNA of the CDR3: TGTGCCAGCTCACCACCGAACAGGGAGCGCACTGAAGCTTTCTTT. The variable domain in full, with the rest retrieved from reference TRBV18 and TRBJ1-1, is NAGVMQNPRHLVRRRGQEARLRCSPMKGHSHVYWYRQLPEEGLKFMVYLQKENIIDESGMPKERFSAEFPKEGPSILRIQQVVRGDSAAYFCASSPPNRERTEAFFGQGTRLTVV.

J is TRBJ1-1 and V is TRBV6-1; a possible D gene is TRBD1 (6 bases). From germline, CDR1 is MNHNS and CDR2 SASEGT. The CDR3 extends over 15 amino acids. The ends were cut back, 2 bases at V and 5 bases at J, with 15 bases in the middle. This chain's CDR3 is CASSENFGGGTEAFF. The CDR3 bases are TGTGCCAGCAGTGAAAACTTCGGGGGCGGGACTGAAGCTTTCTTT.

The genes are TRBV5-1 and TRBJ1-1; D is uncertain. This CDR3 is built from 14 residues. Trimming shortened V by 2 bases and J by 4 bases, and 12 bases separated the two germline ends. The germline V gene encodes CDR1 SGHRS and CDR2 YFSETQ. CDR3 in amino acids: CASSFSPSSTEAFF. CDR3 in DNA: TGCGCCAGCAGCTTTTCTCCCTCCTCCACTGAAGCTTTCTTT. The full variable domain, completed using reference TRBV5-1 and TRBJ1-1, is KAGVTQTPRYLIKTRGQQVTLSCSPISGHRSVSWYQQTPGQGLQFLFEYFSETQRNKGNFPGRFSGRQFSNSRSEMNVSTLELGDSALYLCASSFSPSSTEAFFGQGTRLTVV.

The chain recombines TRBV6-6 with TRBJ1-2; maybe TRBD1 (6 bases). The CDR3 has 13 amino acids. Between the trimmed V and J ends, which lost 4 bases and 3 bases, there was a span of 9 bases. Germline CDR1 reads MNHNY; CDR2 reads SVGAGI (reference sequence). CDR3 sequence reads: CASSSGQYYGYTF. The CDR3 nucleotides are TGTGCCAGCAGTTCAGGACAGTACTATGGCTACACCTTC.

The gene calls are TRBV5-1 and TRBJ1-1, with no clear D. CDR3 length: 13 amino acids. Germline V gives CDR1 SGHRS, CDR2 YFSETQ. V lost 7 bases and J 3 bases, leaving 13 bases between the germline ends. CDR3 sequence reads: CASSLGWDTEAFF. CDR3 DNA sequence: TGCGCCAGCTCCTTGGGTTGGGACACTGAAGCTTTCTTT.

J is TRBJ2-2 and V is TRBV4-1; D is unresolved. CDR3 length: 19 amino acids. The V end was cut by 1 base, the J end by 0 bases, with 18 bases between. CDR1 is MGHRA and CDR2 is YSYEKL in the germline V gene. Written as DNA, the CDR3 is TGCGCCAGCAGCCAAGGCGGACGTGGTAGAGCCGCGAACACCGGGGAGCTGTTTTTT. Its translation is CASSQGGRGRAANTGELFF.

This sequence joins TRBV7-2 and TRBJ2-1; a weak D match, TRBD1 (6 bases). Trimming removed 8 bases at V and 4 bases at J, with 12 bases between. This CDR3 contains 13 residues. CDR1 is SGHTA, CDR2 FQGNSA, per germline. The CDR3 here is CASGETGYNEQFF. The CDR3 DNA follows: TGTGCCAGCGGAGAGACAGGTTACAATGAGCAGTTCTTC.

V is TRBV10-3 and J is TRBJ2-5; 8 positions match TRBD2. The V segment lost 4 bases and the J segment 7 bases; nucleotides outside the gene matches: 11. The CDR3 sequence is 15 residues long. Germline CDR1 and CDR2: ENHRY and SYGVKD. For the CDR3, the DNA is TGTGCCATCAGTGCCGCAGGGCAGGCGGGGGGGACCCAGTACTTC. Translating it yields CAISAAGQAGGTQYF.

J is TRBJ2-7 and V is TRBV7-2; perhaps TRBD1 as D (5 bases). This CDR3 is built from 14 residues. Germline CDR1 reads SGHTA; CDR2 reads FQGNSA. V was trimmed by 0 bases and J by 5 bases, leaving 11 bases between them. The DNA of the CDR3 is TGTGCCAGCAGCTTAGCATCAGGGATGAACGAGCAGTACTTC. Translated: CASSLASGMNEQYF.

This clone has at least ten counts. The chain is built from TRBV7-9 and TRBJ1-1; 7 positions agree with TRBD1. CDR1 is SEHNR and CDR2 is FQNEAQ in the germline V gene (reference sequence). Losses at the gene ends were 5 bases for V and 3 bases for J; bases not matched to a gene: 9. This CDR3 has 15 residues. Here the CDR3 DNA reads TGTGCCAGCAGCCTGGGCTGGACAGGCCACACTGAAGCTTTCTTT. This sequence encodes CASSLGWTGHTEAFF.

V usage is TRBV7-3 and J usage is TRBJ2-2; D is ambiguous. Germline assignment: CDR1 SGHTA and CDR2 FQGTGA. V was cut by 8 bases and J by 1 base, with 5 bases left in between. The CDR3 spans 12 residues. The CDR3 is CASGRNTGELFF. The CDR3 region has the DNA TGTGCCAGCGGGCGGAACACCGGGGAGCTGTTTTTT.

This sequence joins TRBV27 and TRBJ1-2; D gene ambiguous. From germline, CDR1 is MNHEY and CDR2 SMNVEV (reference sequence). The CDR3 has 14 amino acids. Trimming removed 5 bases from V and 0 bases from J, with 10 bases in between. CDR3 nucleotides: TGTGCCAGCAGTCCCGCCTTGGCTAACTATGGCTACACCTTC. This sequence encodes CASSPALANYGYTF.

This chain links TRBV4-1 with TRBJ1-2, with TRBD1 matching over 9 bases. The germline V gene encodes CDR1 MGHRA and CDR2 YSYEKL. The CDR3 contains 17 residues. The J segment lost 0 bases and the V segment lost 4 bases, leaving 9 bases of the junction unmatched. CDR3 in DNA: TGCGCCAGCAGCCTTGGGGGGACAGGGAACACTAACTATGGCTACACCTTC. It yields the protein CASSLGGTGNTNYGYTF.

The chain couples TRBV2 to TRBJ1-3, with 9 bases lining up with TRBD1. Germline V gives CDR1 SNHLY, CDR2 FYNNEI. CDR3 length: 14 amino acids. The V gene end was trimmed by 8 bases and the J gene end by 2 bases; junction bases not matched to a gene: 4. CDR3: CASRQGEAGNTIYF. CDR3 nucleotide sequence: TGTGCCAGCCGACAGGGGGAGGCTGGAAACACCATATATTTT.